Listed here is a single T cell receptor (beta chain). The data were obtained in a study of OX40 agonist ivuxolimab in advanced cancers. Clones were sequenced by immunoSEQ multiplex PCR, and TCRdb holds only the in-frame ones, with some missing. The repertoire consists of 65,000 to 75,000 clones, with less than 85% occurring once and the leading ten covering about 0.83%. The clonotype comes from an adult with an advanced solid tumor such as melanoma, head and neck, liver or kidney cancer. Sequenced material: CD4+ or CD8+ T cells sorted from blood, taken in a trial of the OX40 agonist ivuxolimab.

The CDR3 sequence is CASSLAGQPWDEQFF. CDR3 coding DNA: TGTGCCAGCAGCTTAGCTGGGCAGCCTTGGGATGAGCAGTTCTTC. V is TRBV7-6 and J is TRBJ2-1; D is unresolved. The CDR3 extends over 15 amino acids. CDR1 is SGHVS, CDR2 FNYEAQ, per germline. Trimming cost V 0 bases and J 8 bases, with 14 bases left between them. The full variable domain, with the rest looked up from reference TRBV7-6 and TRBJ2-1, is GAGVSQSPRYKVTKRGQDVALRCDPISGHVSLYWYRQALGQGPEFLTYFNYEAQQDKSGLPNDRFSAERPEGSISTLTIQRTEQRDSAMYRCASSLAGQPWDEQFFGPGTRLTVL.